The source of this T cell receptor beta chain is a study of blood T cell repertoires in COVID-19. At the level of the study: Researchers got acute and convalescent COVID-19 samples from the United States, Italy and Spain. PBMCs, B-cell-depleted T cells, or T cells were the source of the cDNA or gDNA that made up the material.

Study processing details: The authors estimated nucleated cell counts from reference gene primer amplification. Generated by immunoSEQ multiplex PCR, the TCRdb table keeps only in-frame clones and is missing some. The V and J calls and the clone size are those of that table, but D and trimming were determined from the DNA. The sample shows 150,000 to 200,000 clones, around 90% of them seen only once. The CDR3 spans 16 residues. In this sample, this clone turned up once. The TCR originated in a man in his forties with active or convalescent COVID-19. The sequencing sample was made of peripheral blood. The chain couples TRBV21-1 to TRBJ2-5; no DNA check was done on the table's D call, TRBD2. TRBV21-1 is flagged as a pseudogene. CDR3 coding DNA: TGTGCCAGCAGCAAGTTTTATTCGGGAGGACAAGAGACCCAGTACTTC. Translating gives CASSKFYSGGQETQYF.